This TCR beta chain was sequenced during a study of identical twins. MiXCR, run by TCRdb on the 5' RACE reads, gives a single entry per CDR3 protein. The sample lists about 550,000 distinct CDR3 sequences; 20% to 25% were seen once. Only a few counts were recorded for this clonotype. Germline V gene data show CDR1 as LGHDT and CDR2 as YNNKEL (reference sequence). V lost 4 bases to trimming and J lost 7 bases; unmatched junction nucleotides: 14. The CDR3 consists of 18 residues. These data were likewise used in another study, on yellow fever vaccine responses in identical twins.

The sequencing sample was made of CD4+ T cells sorted from blood. This TCR came from a woman aged 18-35 years in good health. V and J are TRBV3-1 and TRBJ2-2, with 11 bases lining up with TRBD1. The CDR3 DNA sequence: TGTGCCAGCAGCCCACCTCCCCGGACAGGGGGCGAAAACGGGGAGCTGTTTTTT. It translates to CASSPPPRTGGENGELFF.